This record covers a single T cell receptor (beta chain). The antigen remains undetermined. The assay was immunoSEQ multiplex PCR, and TCRdb's table has in-frame clones only and misses some. The sample shows roughly 44,000 clones, less than 85% of them seen only once. The entry originates in a study of radiotherapy plus CTLA-4 blockade in lung cancer. Across the study: Objective responses were recorded in around 18% of patients, with disease control recorded in around 30%.

Study findings and constraints: An expansion of tumor-derived TCR clones occurred in blood after radiotherapy plus ipilimumab.

The clonotype was recovered from a human donor with non-small cell lung cancer who had stable disease on radiotherapy plus ipilimumab. The sample was peripheral blood, taken from a patient treated with radiotherapy plus ipilimumab.

Written as DNA, the CDR3 is TGTGCCAGCAGTGTTAGCGGGGGGAGCTCCTACAATGAGCAGTTCTTC. Translating gives CASSVSGGSSYNEQFF. This chain joins TRBV2 and TRBJ2-1; 10 bases line up with TRBD2. This CDR3 contains 16 residues. Germline V gene lookup returns CDR1 SNHLY and CDR2 FYNNEI. The junction had 3 bases not matched to a gene; V was cut back by 4 bases and J by 0 bases.